Listed here are 14 T cell receptor beta chains from one sample, sequenced in a study of cytomegalovirus exposure and HLA in healthy donors. PCR used 60 Vbeta primers and 13 Jbeta primers. Repertoires were generated with immunoSEQ multiplex PCR, while TCRdb's copy carries only in-frame clones and drops some. The data contain roughly 120,000 clones, roughly 70% of them singletons. The sample comprised PBMCs. The receptors were gathered from a man aged 35 to 55 in good health and CMV-seropositive.

This chain joins TRBV27 and TRBJ1-4; D is unclear. V dropped 6 bases and J dropped 4 bases, with 15 bases sitting between them. Looked up from germline, CDR1 is MNHEY and CDR2 is SMNVEV (reference sequence). The CDR3 consists of 15 residues. Here the CDR3 reads CASSPPGSSNEKLFF. The DNA for the CDR3 is TGTGCCAGCAGCCCCCCGGGGAGCAGTAATGAAAAACTGTTTTTT.

The V and J genes are TRBV13 and TRBJ1-6, with 7 bases aligning to TRBD1. With V trimmed by 1 base and J by 6 bases, 3 bases remained unmatched. The CDR3 sequence is 15 residues long. The germline gives CDR1 PRHDT, CDR2 FYEKMQ (reference sequence). CDR3 protein: CASSLARQGNSPLHF. The CDR3, as DNA: TGTGCCAGCAGCTTAGCCAGACAGGGTAATTCACCCCTCCACTTT.

The gene calls are TRBV4-2 and TRBJ1-1; 7 nucleotides line up with TRBD1. The V and J ends lost 0 bases and 4 bases, in that order; junction bases with no gene match: 5. Germline assignment: CDR1 LGHNA and CDR2 YNFKEQ. The CDR3 runs 15 residues. The CDR3 DNA reads as TGTGCCAGCAGCCAAGACGTCAGGGGGAGCACTGAAGCTTTCTTT. Amino acid sequence: CASSQDVRGSTEAFF.

This chain uses TRBV28 with TRBJ1-5, with TRBD1 identical over 7 bases. This CDR3 contains 13 residues. Unmatched junction bases numbered 4, after V lost 7 bases and J lost 4 bases. Germline-derived CDR1 and CDR2 are MDHEN and SYDVKM. The chain's CDR3 is CASISQGNQPQHF. CDR3 coding DNA: TGTGCCAGCATATCACAGGGGAATCAGCCCCAGCATTTT.

This rearrangement joins TRBV2 to TRBJ2-7; 12 nucleotides match TRBD1. This CDR3 spans 16 amino acids. Trimming took 4 bases from V and 3 from J; bases not matched to a gene: 7. CDR1 is SNHLY, CDR2 FYNNEI, per germline. The CDR3 here is CASSGGQGASFYEQYF. CDR3 DNA: TGTGCCAGCAGTGGGGGACAGGGGGCATCTTTCTACGAGCAGTACTTC. The full variable domain, completed using reference TRBV2 and TRBJ2-7, is EPEVTQTPSHQVTQMGQEVILRCVPISNHLYFYWYRQILGQKVEFLVSFYNNEISEKSEIFDDQFSVERPDGSNFTLKIRSTKLEDSAMYFCASSGGQGASFYEQYFGPGTRLTVT.

About this clone itself: Other nucleotide sequences from this sample produce the same CDR3. CDR3 sequence (DNA): TGTGCCAGCAGTCTGAGAGAGACCCAGTACTTC. It is translated as CASSLRETQYF. The chain is built from TRBV28 and TRBJ2-5; no definite D call. The germline CDR1 and CDR2 sequences are MDHEN and SYDVKM. The V gene lost 5 bases and the J gene lost 4 bases, with 5 bases spanning the gap. This CDR3 is built from 11 residues.

The CDR3 nucleotides read TGTGCCAGCGCCCGGACTAGCTCCGAGCAGTACTTC. It codes for CASARTSSEQYF. This chain uses TRBV28 with TRBJ2-7; 8 nucleotides line up with TRBD2. The CDR3 extends over 12 amino acids. V shed 8 bases and J 6 bases; nucleotides not matched to a gene: 6. Germline values: CDR1 MDHEN, CDR2 SYDVKM.

A word on this clone: The junction does not match germline at one end; this may be a read error. The V gene is TRBV4-2, the J gene TRBJ1-5; 9 bases match TRBD1. The CDR3 has 15 residues. Germline CDR1 is LGHNA and CDR2 is YNFKEQ. The CDR3 DNA is TGTGCCAGCAGCCAAGGACAGGGGGACAATCGGCCCCAGCATTTT. Translation gives CASSQGQGDNRPQHF.

The chain joins TRBV27 to TRBJ1-4; D perhaps matches TRBD1 (6 bases). CDR3 length: 15 residues. Trimming cost V 1 base and J 7 bases, with 13 bases left between them. Germline V lookup: CDR1 MNHEY, CDR2 SMNVEV (reference sequence). The CDR3 sequence is CASSLLGRGGEKLFF. CDR3 bases: TGTGCCAGCAGTTTATTGGGCAGGGGTGGTGAAAAACTGTTTTTT.

This rearrangement joins TRBV5-1 to TRBJ2-1, with 8 bases aligning to TRBD2. Germline CDR1 is SGHRS and CDR2 is YFSETQ. V was clipped by 0 bases and J by 3 bases; unmatched bases: 11. CDR3 size: 18 residues. CDR3 DNA: TGCGCCAGCAGCTTGGGGGCGGGAGGAACCCTATTCTACAATGAGCAGTTCTTC. Its translation: CASSLGAGGTLFYNEQFF.

The CDR3 region is CASSSLVTGVTEAFF. The CDR3 DNA follows: TGTGCCAGTAGTAGCCTAGTTACAGGGGTCACTGAAGCTTTCTTT. The chain couples TRBV19 to TRBJ1-1, with 7 positions matching TRBD1. V dropped 4 bases and J dropped 4; count of bases not matched to a gene: 9. The CDR3 length is 15 residues. Germline V gene lookup returns CDR1 LNHDA and CDR2 SQIVND (reference sequence). Full variable domain (rest looked up from reference TRBV19 and TRBJ1-1): DGGITQSPKYLFRKEGQNVTLSCEQNLNHDAMYWYRQDPGQGLRLIYYSQIVNDFQKGDIAEGYSVSREKKESFPLTVTSAQKNPTAFYLCASSSLVTGVTEAFFGQGTRLTVV.

The V and J genes are TRBV6-5 and TRBJ1-5; D is uncertain. The CDR3 totals 14 residues. V was pared by 2 bases and J by 0 bases, with 5 bases between. Germline V gives CDR1 MNHEY, CDR2 SVGAGI. The CDR3 DNA is TGTGCCAGCAGTTACCGTTATAGCAATCAGCCCCAGCATTTT. This gives the protein CASSYRYSNQPQHF.

The chain recombines TRBV11-2 with TRBJ2-2; no clear D gene. CDR1 and CDR2 from the germline V gene are SGHAT and FQNNGV. Deletions cut 1 base from V and 1 base from J, with 7 bases between. The CDR3 spans 15 residues. The CDR3 is CASSLVTGNTGELFF. CDR3 in DNA: TGTGCCAGCAGCTTAGTAACCGGGAACACCGGGGAGCTGTTTTTT.

This rearrangement joins TRBV7-2 to TRBJ1-4; 8 bases are a match to TRBD1. The germline CDR1 and CDR2 sequences are SGHTA and FQGNSA. Trimming removed 5 bases from V and 7 bases from J; junction bases left unmatched: 9. The CDR3 sequence is 15 residues long. The CDR3 is CASSVLQGESEKLFF. Written as DNA, the CDR3 is TGTGCCAGCAGCGTCCTACAGGGGGAGTCTGAAAAACTGTTTTTT.